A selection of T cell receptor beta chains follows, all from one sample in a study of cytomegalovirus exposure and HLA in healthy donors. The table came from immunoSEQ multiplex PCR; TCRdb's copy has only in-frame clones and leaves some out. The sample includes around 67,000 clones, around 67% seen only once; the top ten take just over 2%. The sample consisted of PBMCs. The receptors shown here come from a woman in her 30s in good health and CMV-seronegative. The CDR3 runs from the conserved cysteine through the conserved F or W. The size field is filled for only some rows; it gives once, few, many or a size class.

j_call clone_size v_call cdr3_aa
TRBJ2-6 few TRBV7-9 CASSPLQGKDAGANVLTF
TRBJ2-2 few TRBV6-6 CASSYPTGRDGELFF
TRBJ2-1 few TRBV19 CAKGGGQVHEQFF
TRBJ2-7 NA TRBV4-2 CASSHETSTGTGDEQYF
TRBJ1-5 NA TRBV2 CASSDRNQPQHF
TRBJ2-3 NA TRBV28 CASTSGSTDTQYF
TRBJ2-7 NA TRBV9 CASSPRTGVDEQYF
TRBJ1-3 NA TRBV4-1 CASSRQGVVLSGNTIYF
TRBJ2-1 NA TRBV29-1 CSGRIKRGYNEQFF
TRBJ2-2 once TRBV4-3 CARQHEGQGKENTGELFF
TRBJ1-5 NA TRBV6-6 CASSYPPEPQHF
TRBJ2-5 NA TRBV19 CASQQGSQTQYF
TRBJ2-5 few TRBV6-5 CASSLREEETQYF